A single sample gave rise to the 2 T cell receptor beta chains below, sequenced in a study of vaccination and CD4 T cells after COVID-19 (dated by TCRdb to 2021 to 2024). Read against the paper, the sample's treatment or condition label means: approximately nine-day PBMC culture with coronavirus spike peptide pools or control peptides (ViraFEST assay). The library was obtained by PCR. Instrument used: Illumina iSeq 100. At the Johns Hopkins FTIC core, DNA from the cultured CD4+ T cells underwent TCR sequencing with the Oncomine TCR Beta short-read assay. The raw public reads went through TCRdb reprocessing: fastp at Q25, MiXCR clone calling, in-frame beta chains kept. Each CDR3 protein gets just one entry, which takes the most common genes and DNA from the rows behind it. This sample holds about 19,000 distinct CDR3 sequences; roughly 29% were observed only once. 14% to 15% of the sample rests with the top ten.

The antigens for these receptors are not known. Sequencing was carried out using cultured CD4+ T cells from blood. All receptors derive from a human donor with COVID-19.

The sample holds a few counts of this clonotype. V is TRBV4-1 and J is TRBJ1-1, with D possibly TRBD1 on 6 matching bases. This CDR3 is built from 15 residues. The V end lost 5 bases, the J end lost 5 bases, and 18 bases lay between the germline ends. Germline V gene data show CDR1 as MGHRA and CDR2 as YSYEKL. The CDR3 is CASSFKLGGLTEAFF. For the CDR3, the DNA is TGCGCCAGCAGCTTCAAGTTGGGGGGGCTAACTGAAGCTTTCTTT.

This chain links TRBV6-1 with TRBJ1-2; D ambiguous. The CDR3 is 15 residues long. Trimming cost V 3 bases and J 4 bases, with 15 bases left between them. CDR1 is MNHNS and CDR2 is SASEGT in the germline V gene. CDR3 protein: CASSDISASSYGYTF. As DNA, the CDR3 is TGTGCCAGCAGTGACATAAGCGCCTCTAGCTATGGCTACACCTTC.